The rows below give T cell receptor beta chains drawn from one sample of a study of early T cells in non-severe SARS-CoV-2 infection. TCRdb re-derived calls from the 5' RACE reads in MiXCR, one entry per CDR3 protein. Of tens of thousands of distinct CDR3 sequences in the sample, around 6.5% were seen once. The source material was whole blood, sampled at baseline. The source is an adult who was a healthcare worker with PCR-confirmed SARS-CoV-2 infection or an uninfected control (not recorded which). CDR3s leave out the opening cysteine and the closing phenylalanine or tryptophan.

>TRBJ1-1|TRBV7-8
ASSFPTGIAEAF
>TRBJ2-7|TRBV12-3/TRBV12-4
ASSSEGADEQY
>TRBJ2-2|TRBV29-1
SVGRGVAAGELF
>TRBJ1-6|TRBV7-9
ASSFLGPLH
>TRBJ2-7|TRBV19
ASSIGGSEQY
>TRBJ1-2|TRBV2
ASSVSNYGYT
>TRBJ2-1|TRBV18
ASSPPASGSKDEQF
>TRBJ1-1|TRBV11-2
ASSTRTGETEAF
>TRBJ2-7|TRBV6-6
ASSYALEQY
>TRBJ1-4|TRBV5-8
ASSRDSYNEKLF
>TRBJ2-2|TRBV11-1
ASSLKDRNTGELF
>TRBJ2-5|TRBV5-6
ASSLSGGQETQY
>TRBJ1-4|TRBV5-1
ASSLDRGNEKLF
>TRBJ1-2|TRBV12-3/TRBV12-4
ASSFRLVHGYT
>TRBJ2-7|TRBV11-2
ASSLDITGEQY